Listed below are T cell receptor beta chains from one sample, sequenced in a study of response to subunit inactivated influenza vaccine. TCRdb re-derived calls from the RT-PCR reads in MiXCR, one entry per CDR3 protein. The sample lists 530,000 or so distinct CDR3 sequences, about 25% seen once, with around 1.8% in the top ten. The sequencing used CD4+ T cells sorted from PBMCs, collected around 5 days after vaccination. All receptors come from a man aged 50 to 59 who received an inactivated influenza vaccine. CDR3s include the opening cysteine and the closing phenylalanine or tryptophan. The D gene is left open where the match is weak. Some rows have no size entry. The others give once, few or many, or a class for an expanded clone.

-,TRBV7-2,17,TRBJ2-6,-,CASSLVKVGSGANVLTF,TGTGCCAGCAGCTTAGTAAAAGTTGGGTCCGGGGCCAACGTCCTGACTTTC
TRBD1,TRBV5-1,14,TRBJ2-7,-,CASSRGQGGVEQYF,TGCGCCAGCAGCAGGGGACAGGGAGGCGTCGAGCAGTACTTC
TRBD2,TRBV11-2,14,TRBJ2-1,few,CASSLVGGVNEQFF,TGTGCCAGCAGCTTAGTTGGGGGGGTCAATGAGCAGTTCTTC
TRBD1,TRBV5-1,15,TRBJ1-1,few,CASSPRTGVNTEAFF,TGCGCCAGCAGCCCAAGGACAGGGGTAAACACTGAAGCTTTCTTT
-,TRBV11-1,19,TRBJ2-2,few,CASSLGVRFGTANTGELFF,TGTGCCAGCAGCTTAGGGGTTCGTTTCGGGACGGCAAACACCGGGGAGCTGTTTTTT
TRBD2,TRBV7-2,15,TRBJ2-3,-,CASSPSGTSGDTQYF,TGTGCCAGCAGCCCAAGCGGGACTAGCGGGGATACGCAGTATTTT
-,TRBV21-1,14,TRBJ2-2,-,CASRRQGGGGELFF,TGTGCCAGCAGAAGACAGGGGGGAGGCGGGGAGCTGTTTTTT
-,TRBV12-3/TRBV12-4,14,TRBJ2-3,-,CASRKRGITDTQYF,TGTGCCAGCCGTAAAAGGGGGATAACAGATACGCAGTATTTT
TRBD2,TRBV30,15,TRBJ2-3,-,CAWRGTSGKFGTQYF,TGTGCCTGGAGGGGGACTAGCGGGAAGTTCGGTACGCAGTATTTT
TRBD1,TRBV6-5,15,TRBJ2-1,-,CASSYSGQATNEQFF,TGTGCCAGCAGTTACTCAGGACAGGCCACCAATGAGCAGTTCTTC
-,TRBV6-5,16,TRBJ2-3,-,CASRSDRSGGTDTQYF,TGTGCCAGCAGAAGTGACAGGTCGGGGGGCACAGATACGCAGTATTTT
-,TRBV21-1,18,TRBJ2-7,-,CASSTGTGVPVRSKEQYF,TGTGCCAGCAGCACCGGGACAGGGGTTCCGGTGAGAAGCAAAGAGCAGTACTTC
-,TRBV3-1,14,TRBJ2-7,-,CASSLMGGPEEQYF,TGTGCCAGCAGCCTCATGGGGGGCCCGGAGGAGCAGTACTTC
-,TRBV6-2/TRBV6-3,12,TRBJ2-5,few,CASTSRGETQYF,TGTGCCAGCACGAGCAGGGGCGAGACCCAGTACTTC
TRBD2,TRBV10-3,17,TRBJ2-1,-,CAISQGLAGGTNNEQFF,TGTGCCATCAGCCAGGGACTAGCGGGGGGAACCAACAATGAGCAGTTCTTC
TRBD1,TRBV20-1,14,TRBJ2-3,few,CSARGWTGTDTQYF,TGCAGTGCTAGGGGGTGGACAGGGACAGATACGCAGTATTTT